Detailed here is one TCR beta chain. The sample originates from a study of blood T cell repertoires in COVID-19. About the research overall: Spain, Italy and the United States supplied samples that represented acute and convalescent COVID-19. Sources were T cells, B-cell-depleted T cells, or PBMCs; the material itself was cDNA or gDNA.

TCRdb's table, derived via immunoSEQ multiplex PCR, lists solely in-frame clones and lacks some. The data contain some 50,000 clones, 70% to 90% of them singletons. Germline V gene data show CDR1 as LGHNT and CDR2 as FRNRAP. The CDR3 length is 11 residues. The V gene is TRBV12-5, the J gene TRBJ2-3, with 8 bases aligning to TRBD2. Sequencing input: peripheral blood. The TCR was taken from a human donor in a cohort sampled during active COVID-19. The donor label of this sample is uncertain. CDR3 DNA sequence: TGTGACGGGGGGGGCACAGATACGCAGTATTTT. It encodes CDGGGTDTQYF.